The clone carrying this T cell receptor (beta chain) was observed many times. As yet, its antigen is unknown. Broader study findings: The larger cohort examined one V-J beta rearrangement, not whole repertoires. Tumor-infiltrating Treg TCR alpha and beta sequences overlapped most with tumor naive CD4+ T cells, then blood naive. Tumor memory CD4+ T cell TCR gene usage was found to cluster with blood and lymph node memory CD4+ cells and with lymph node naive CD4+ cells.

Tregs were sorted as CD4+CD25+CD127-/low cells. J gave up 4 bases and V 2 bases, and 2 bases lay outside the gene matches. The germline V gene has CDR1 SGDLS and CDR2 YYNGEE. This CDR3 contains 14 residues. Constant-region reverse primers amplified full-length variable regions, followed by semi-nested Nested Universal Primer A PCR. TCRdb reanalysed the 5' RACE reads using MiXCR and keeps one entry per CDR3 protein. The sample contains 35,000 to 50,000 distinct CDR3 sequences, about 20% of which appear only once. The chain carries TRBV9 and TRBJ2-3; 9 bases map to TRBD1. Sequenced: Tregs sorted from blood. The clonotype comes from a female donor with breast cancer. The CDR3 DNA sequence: TGTGCCAGCAGCGTCACAGGGGGCCCAGATACGCAGTATTTT. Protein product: CASSVTGGPDTQYF. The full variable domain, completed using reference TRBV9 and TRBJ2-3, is DSGVTQTPKHLITATGQRVTLRCSPRSGDLSVYWYQQSLDQGLQFLIQYYNGEERAKGNILERFSAQQFPDLHSELNLSSLELGDSALYFCASSVTGGPDTQYFGPGTRLTVL.